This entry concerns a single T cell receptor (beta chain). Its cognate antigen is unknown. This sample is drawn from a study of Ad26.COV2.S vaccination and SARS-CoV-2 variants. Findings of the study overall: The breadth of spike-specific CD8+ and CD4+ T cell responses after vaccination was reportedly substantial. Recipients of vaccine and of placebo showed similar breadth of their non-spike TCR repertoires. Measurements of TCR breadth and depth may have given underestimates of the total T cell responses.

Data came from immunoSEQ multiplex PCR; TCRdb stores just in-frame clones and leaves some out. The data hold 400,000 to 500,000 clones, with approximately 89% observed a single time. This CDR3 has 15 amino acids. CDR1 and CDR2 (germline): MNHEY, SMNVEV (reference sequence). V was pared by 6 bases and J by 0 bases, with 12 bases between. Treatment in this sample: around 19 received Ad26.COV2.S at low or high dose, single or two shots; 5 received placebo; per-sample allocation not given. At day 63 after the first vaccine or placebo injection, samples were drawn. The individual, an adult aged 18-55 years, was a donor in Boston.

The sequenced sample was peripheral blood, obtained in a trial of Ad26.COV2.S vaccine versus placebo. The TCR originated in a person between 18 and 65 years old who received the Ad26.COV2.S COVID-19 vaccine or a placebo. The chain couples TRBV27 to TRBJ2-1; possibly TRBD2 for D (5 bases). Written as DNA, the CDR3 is TGTGCCAGCAGCCAACTTGGGAGCTCCTACAATGAGCAGTTCTTC. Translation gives CASSQLGSSYNEQFF.